The clone carrying this TCR beta chain was picked up one time. This sample is part of a study of blood T cell repertoires in COVID-19. As for the study in general: Spain, Italy and the United States supplied samples that represented acute and convalescent COVID-19.

The protocol was immunoSEQ multiplex PCR, while the TCRdb copy is restricted to in-frame clones and leaves out a portion. This table has 310,000 or so clones, approximately 83% appearing once. This CDR3 comprises 14 residues. Germline values: CDR1 LGHNA, CDR2 YSLEER. V was clipped by 4 bases and J by 4 bases, with 10 bases between them. The receptor's source is a woman aged 25 to 39 who had recovered from COVID-19. The J gene is TRBJ2-2, the V gene TRBV4-3; D ambiguous. The sample comprised peripheral blood. CDR3 DNA: TGCGCCAGCAGCCGCACGCGGTTCACCGGGGAGCTGTTTTTT. As protein: CASSRTRFTGELFF.